Described below is a single T cell receptor (beta chain) sequence and its context. Germline V lookup: CDR1 MNHEY, CDR2 SMNVEV (reference sequence). The CDR3 length is 12 residues. Trimming took 6 bases from V and 5 from J, leaving 11 bases between them. Generated by immunoSEQ multiplex PCR, the TCRdb table keeps only in-frame clones and is missing some. The table lists tens of thousands of clones, roughly four fifths of them singletons. The record originates from a study of blood T cell repertoires in COVID-19. Source material: peripheral blood. The gene calls are TRBV27 and TRBJ2-7, with a possible D match to TRBD1 (6 bases). The sequence was obtained from a human donor in a cohort sampled during active COVID-19. CDR3 sequence: CASSKQGHEQYF. DNA of the CDR3: TGTGCCAGCAGCAAACAGGGCCACGAGCAGTACTTC.